The 29 T cell receptor beta chains below come from one sample, sequenced in a study of vaccination and CD4 T cells after COVID-19. No cognate antigen is known for these TCRs. Oncomine TCR Beta short-read sequencing was applied to DNA from cultured CD4+ T cells. Via MiXCR, TCRdb re-called the PCR reads, giving one row per CDR3 protein. The table has fewer than 15,000 distinct CDR3 sequences, roughly 50% seen once. The treatment here: 10-day PBMC culture with coronavirus spike peptide pools or control peptides (ViraFEST assay). Sequences were derived from cultured CD4+ T cells from blood, sampled after SARS-CoV-2 vaccination. These receptors all stem from a human donor with COVID-19.

This clonotype was seen a handful of times. This rearrangement joins TRBV24-1 to TRBJ2-3; D tentatively reads TRBD1 or TRBD2 (5 bases each). The CDR3 is 14 residues long. CDR1 and CDR2 from the germline V gene are KGHDR and SFDVKD. The V gene lost 7 bases and the J gene lost 6 bases, with 16 bases spanning the gap. As DNA, the CDR3 is TGTGCCACCAGGGGGCTGGGGGTGGAGGATACGCAGTATTTT. Its protein product is CATRGLGVEDTQYF.

This clonotype was detected once. The gene calls are TRBV12-3 or TRBV12-4 and TRBJ2-6; D ambiguous. V was shortened by 4 bases and J by 1 base, with 11 bases between the two germline ends. The CDR3 contains 16 residues. CDR3 sequence: CASSYPGPSGANVLTF. CDR3 bases: TGTGCCAGCAGTTACCCCGGGCCGTCTGGGGCCAACGTCCTGACTTTC.

The V gene is TRBV11-1, the J gene TRBJ2-7; D possibly uses TRBD1 or TRBD2 (5 bases each). CDR3 length: 13 amino acids. Deletions cut 5 bases from V and 6 bases from J, with 14 bases between. Germline assignment: CDR1 SGHAT and CDR2 FQDESV (reference sequence). This CDR3 is CASSRDLSREQYF. For the CDR3, the DNA is TGTGCCAGCAGCAGGGACCTGTCCCGCGAGCAGTACTTC.

This clonotype occurred a few times. This chain links TRBV7-9 with TRBJ1-2; 8 bases are a match to TRBD1. CDR3 length: 16 amino acids. J gave up 7 bases and V 1 base, and 11 bases lay outside the gene matches. Germline values: CDR1 SEHNR, CDR2 FQNEAQ (reference sequence). Here the CDR3 reads CASSLVGAGGPAGYTF. DNA for the CDR3: TGTGCCAGCAGCTTAGTGGGGGCAGGGGGCCCAGCTGGCTACACCTTC.

This chain uses TRBV20-1 with TRBJ2-2, with TRBD1 matching over 10 bases. CDR3 size: 15 residues. The J segment lost 5 bases and the V segment lost 3 bases, leaving 6 bases of the junction unmatched. CDR1 and CDR2 (germline): DFQATT, SNEGSKA (reference sequence). This CDR3 reads CSARPVDRGTGELFF. The DNA for the CDR3 is TGCAGTGCTAGGCCAGTGGACAGGGGGACCGGGGAGCTGTTTTTT.

The chain joins TRBV20-1 to TRBJ1-1; 10 bases are shared with TRBD1. Germline-derived CDR1 and CDR2 are DFQATT and SNEGSKA (reference sequence). With 3 bases clipped from V and 4 bases from J, the junction kept 5 bases outside the gene matches. CDR3 length: 14 residues. The CDR3 DNA is TGCAGTGCTAGCAGACAGGGGGCGGGCACTGAAGCTTTCTTT. It yields the protein CSASRQGAGTEAFF.

This clonotype came up a few times. The chain recombines TRBV11-3 with TRBJ2-7; a possible D gene is TRBD2 (5 bases). Trimming removed 3 bases at V and 3 bases at J, with 6 bases between. Germline CDR1 SGHNT, CDR2 YENEEA. CDR3 length: 12 residues. DNA of the CDR3: TGTGCCAGCAGCTTGAGGGTCTACGAGCAGTACTTC. Its protein is CASSLRVYEQYF.

The genes are TRBV20-1 and TRBJ1-1; D is ambiguous. CDR1 is DFQATT and CDR2 is SNEGSKA in the germline V gene (reference sequence). V was pared by 4 bases and J by 7 bases, with 16 bases between. The CDR3 length is 13 residues. The CDR3 here is CSAIRVANGEAFF. CDR3 DNA sequence: TGCAGTGCTATTCGGGTGGCTAACGGTGAAGCTTTCTTT.

This clonotype was seen a handful of times. The genes are TRBV20-1 and TRBJ2-3; D is uncertain. The germline gives CDR1 DFQATT, CDR2 SNEGSKA (reference sequence). The ends were cut back, 6 bases at V and 5 bases at J, with 9 bases in the middle. The CDR3 runs to 11 residues. This CDR3 reads CSAKSLDTQYF. CDR3 coding DNA: TGCAGTGCCAAGAGTCTAGATACGCAGTATTTT.

This rearrangement joins TRBV30 to TRBJ1-1; D is undetermined. The CDR3 contains 14 residues. Germline CDR1 is GTSNPN and CDR2 is SVGIG (reference sequence). V dropped 2 bases and J dropped 2 bases, with 12 bases sitting between them. For the CDR3, the DNA is TGTGCCTGGAGTCAAAGGCAATTAAACACTGAAGCTTTCTTT. It is translated as CAWSQRQLNTEAFF.

This clonotype has only a few counts. This rearrangement joins TRBV20-1 to TRBJ1-6, with TRBD1 matching 9 bases. After removal of 6 bases from V and 6 bases from J, the junction contained 6 bases not matched to a gene. The CDR3 consists of 14 residues. CDR1 is DFQATT and CDR2 is SNEGSKA in the germline V gene (reference sequence). The CDR3 reads CSALGQGSNSPLHF. The CDR3 DNA reads as TGCAGTGCGTTGGGACAGGGAAGTAATTCACCCCTCCACTTT.

The rearrangement uses TRBV7-9 and TRBJ1-2, with TRBD1 as a possible D gene (6 bases). Germline lookup yields CDR1 SEHNR and CDR2 FQNEAQ (reference sequence). V was pared by 1 base and J by 4 bases, with 10 bases between. The CDR3 has 14 amino acids. The CDR3 loop reads CASSLVQGGYGYTF. CDR3 DNA: TGTGCCAGCAGCTTAGTACAGGGCGGCTATGGCTACACCTTC.

This CDR3 reads CSASYGGGGDTQYF. CDR3 nucleotides: TGCAGTGCTAGCTATGGCGGGGGGGGAGATACGCAGTATTTT. V usage is TRBV20-1 and J usage is TRBJ2-3, with TRBD2 matching 9 bases. The germline CDR1 and CDR2 sequences are DFQATT and SNEGSKA (reference sequence). V dropped 3 bases and J dropped 5; count of bases not matched to a gene: 6. CDR3 length: 14 amino acids.

The chain is built from TRBV20-1 and TRBJ2-7; tentative D call: TRBD1 (6 bases). This CDR3 is built from 14 residues. Germline CDR1 and CDR2: DFQATT and SNEGSKA (reference sequence). Trimming pared 7 bases from V and 0 bases from J, leaving 16 bases between. Written as DNA, the CDR3 is TGCAGTGTCGCCTACAGGGAAGGCTCCTACGAGCAGTACTTC. Its translation: CSVAYREGSYEQYF.

The V gene is TRBV28, the J gene TRBJ1-1; 8 bases map to TRBD1. J was trimmed by 7 bases and V by 3 bases; bases with no gene match: 7. CDR3 length equals 14 residues. Germline CDR1 MDHEN, CDR2 SYDVKM. In DNA form, the CDR3 reads TGTGCCAGCAGTTTTTCGGGACAGGTGGGTGAAGCTTTCTTT. This gives the protein CASSFSGQVGEAFF.

This clonotype was observed a handful of times. The chain uses TRBV6-1 and TRBJ2-7; 8 nucleotides agree with TRBD1. Trimming at V came to 5 bases and at J to 3 bases, leaving 6 bases not matched to a gene. The CDR3 covers 14 residues. The V gene's germline CDR1 is MNHNS and CDR2 SASEGT. This CDR3 reads CASSPGQGLYEQYF. In DNA, the CDR3 is TGTGCCAGCAGTCCCGGACAGGGCCTCTACGAGCAGTACTTC.

This clonotype occurred once. The chain carries TRBV27 and TRBJ2-7; no clear D. The germline gives CDR1 MNHEY, CDR2 SMNVEV (reference sequence). This CDR3 is 14 amino acids long. Trimming removed 5 bases at V and 2 bases at J, with 13 bases between. CDR3 sequence (DNA): TGTGCCAGCAGTCCCCCGATCCGGCCCTACGAGCAGTACTTC. Translated, it gives CASSPPIRPYEQYF.

The chain combines TRBV28 with TRBJ2-7, with D possibly matching TRBD2 (5 bases). The germline gives CDR1 MDHEN, CDR2 SYDVKM. This CDR3 comprises 12 residues. V shed 5 bases and J shed 5 bases, with 10 bases lying between them. The DNA for the CDR3 is TGTGCCAGCAGTCTTCCGAGGGACGAGCAGTACTTC. It yields the protein CASSLPRDEQYF.

V usage is TRBV12-3 or TRBV12-4 and J usage is TRBJ1-2; D call uncertain. Trimming took off 1 base at V and 3 bases at J, with 9 bases between the two ends. This CDR3 contains 14 residues. This CDR3 reads CASSLVGRYYGYTF. For the CDR3, the DNA is TGTGCCAGCAGTTTAGTCGGGAGGTACTATGGCTACACCTTC.

This clonotype occurred a few times. The CDR3 spells CASSGLAGGHGETQYF. For the CDR3, the DNA is TGTGCCAGCAGTGGACTAGCGGGGGGGCATGGCGAGACCCAGTACTTC. This chain joins TRBV6-1 and TRBJ2-5; 14 bases line up with TRBD2. The J segment lost 5 bases and the V segment lost 4 bases, leaving 6 bases of the junction unmatched. Looked up from germline, CDR1 is MNHNS and CDR2 is SASEGT. This CDR3 contains 16 residues.

This clonotype was seen a few times. The V call is TRBV15, the J call TRBJ1-1; the D is unclear. The CDR3 covers 13 residues. CDR1 is LNHNV, CDR2 YYDKDF, per germline (reference sequence). Trimming removed 1 base from V and 3 bases from J, with 6 bases in between. The CDR3 sequence: CATSRVGDTEAFF. The CDR3 bases are TGTGCCACCAGCAGAGTCGGAGACACTGAAGCTTTCTTT.

The V call is TRBV20-1, the J call TRBJ2-3, with TRBD1 matching 10 bases. V trimming: 1 base; J trimming: 1 base; junction bases outside the gene matches: 5. The CDR3 has 16 residues. The V gene's germline CDR1 is DFQATT and CDR2 SNEGSKA (reference sequence). This CDR3 is CSARVPGTGGTDTQYF. The CDR3 DNA reads TGCAGTGCTAGAGTGCCGGGGACAGGGGGCACAGATACGCAGTATTTT.

The V and J genes are TRBV7-9 and TRBJ1-5; D is possibly TRBD1 (5 bases). Germline loops: CDR1 SEHNR, CDR2 FQNEAQ (reference sequence). This CDR3 has 17 amino acids. The V end lost 4 bases, the J end lost 3 bases, and 19 bases lay between the germline ends. CDR3 DNA: TGTGCCAGCAGCTCTCCGGGCCAGGGCGGGTCCAATCAGCCCCAGCATTTT. It encodes CASSSPGQGGSNQPQHF. The entire variable domain, with the rest obtained from reference TRBV7-9 and TRBJ1-5, is as follows: DTGVSQNPRHKITKRGQNVTFRCDPISEHNRLYWYRQTLGQGPEFLTYFQNEAQLEKSRLLSDRFSAERPKGSFSTLEIQRTEQGDSAMYLCASSSPGQGGSNQPQHFGDGTRLSIL.

The chain carries TRBV2 and TRBJ2-5, with 7 bases that match TRBD2. J gave up 7 bases and V 1 base, and 6 bases lay outside the gene matches. The CDR3 has 14 residues. CDR1 and CDR2 from the germline V gene are SNHLY and FYNNEI. The CDR3 is CASSEVGGGVTQYF. CDR3 in DNA: TGTGCCAGCAGTGAAGTGGGCGGGGGAGTGACCCAGTACTTC. Looking up the rest from reference TRBV2 and TRBJ2-5 gives the full variable domain: EPEVTQTPSHQVTQMGQEVILRCVPISNHLYFYWYRQILGQKVEFLVSFYNNEISEKSEIFDDQFSVERPDGSNFTLKIRSTKLEDSAMYFCASSEVGGGVTQYFGPGTRLLVL.

V and J are TRBV20-1 and TRBJ2-5; the match to TRBD2 covers 11 bases. V shed 1 base, J shed 5 bases, and the junction held 0 bases outside the gene matches. CDR3 length: 13 amino acids. CDR1 DFQATT and CDR2 SNEGSKA come from the germline V gene (reference sequence). The CDR3 loop is CSARVAGGETQYF. The CDR3 nucleotides read TGCAGTGCTAGAGTAGCGGGGGGGGAGACCCAGTACTTC.

The chain employs TRBV5-6 and TRBJ2-7; weak D call: TRBD2 (6 bases). The germline gives CDR1 SGHDT, CDR2 YYEEEE. V gave up 3 bases and J gave up 2 bases, with 12 bases separating them. This CDR3 region has 14 residues. In nucleotides, the CDR3 is TGTGCCAGCAGCTCGTTGGGACTGGCCTACGAGCAGTACTTC. Translating gives CASSSLGLAYEQYF.

J is TRBJ2-7 and V is TRBV3-1; the D is unclear. CDR3 length equals 14 residues. Germline lookup yields CDR1 LGHDT and CDR2 YNNKEL (reference sequence). Trimming cost V 1 base and J 2 bases, with 9 bases left between them. CDR3 loop: CASSQVNGPYEQYF. The CDR3, as DNA: TGTGCCAGCAGCCAAGTTAACGGCCCCTACGAGCAGTACTTC.

This sequence joins TRBV6-2 or TRBV6-3 and TRBJ2-5, with 7 bases identical to TRBD2. Germline-derived CDR1 and CDR2 are MNHEY and SVGEGT. The CDR3 runs 14 residues. The junction had 3 bases not matched to a gene; V was cut back by 0 bases and J by 5 bases. The CDR3 coding sequence is TGTGCCAGCAGTTACTCGATCGGGGGGGAGACCCAGTACTTC. Encoded protein: CASSYSIGGETQYF.

This clonotype showed up just a few times. The gene calls are TRBV15 and TRBJ2-4; 7 bases agree with TRBD2. V lost 7 bases to trimming and J lost 7 bases; unmatched junction nucleotides: 7. Germline assignment: CDR1 LNHNV and CDR2 YYDKDF (reference sequence). CDR3 length equals 13 residues. The CDR3 protein is CATNSGLGNIQYF. The CDR3 DNA reads as TGTGCCACCAATAGCGGGCTGGGGAACATTCAGTACTTC.